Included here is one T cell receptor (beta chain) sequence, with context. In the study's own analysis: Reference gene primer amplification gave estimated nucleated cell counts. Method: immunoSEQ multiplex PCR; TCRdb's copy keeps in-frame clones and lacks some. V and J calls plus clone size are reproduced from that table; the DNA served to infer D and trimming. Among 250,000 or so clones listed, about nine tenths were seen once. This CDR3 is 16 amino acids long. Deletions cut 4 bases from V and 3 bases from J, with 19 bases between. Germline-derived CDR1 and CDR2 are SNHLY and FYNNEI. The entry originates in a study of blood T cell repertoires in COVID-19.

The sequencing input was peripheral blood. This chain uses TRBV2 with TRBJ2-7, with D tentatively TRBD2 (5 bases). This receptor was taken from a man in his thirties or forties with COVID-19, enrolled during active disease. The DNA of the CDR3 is TGTGCCAGCAGTGTGGTAGGCGGGTCGTCCTTCTACGAGCAGTACTTC. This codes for CASSVVGGSSFYEQYF.